A selection of T cell receptor beta chains follows, all from one sample in a study of T cells in Graves' hyperthyroidism and ophthalmopathy. In TCRdb, the multiplex PCR reads were re-called with MiXCR into one record per CDR3 protein. Here the sample spans fewer than 700,000 distinct CDR3 sequences, 16% being singletons. Sequencing input: blood. The receptors derive from a woman aged 30 to 39 with Graves' hyperthyroidism. Both conserved end residues are part of each CDR3. D genes are given only for firm matches.

j_call v_call d_call cdr3_aa
TRBJ2-7 TRBV6-2/TRBV6-3 . CASSYLAGPYEQYF
TRBJ1-5 TRBV12-3/TRBV12-4 . CASSPRVFRGDSNQPQHF
TRBJ1-5 TRBV20-1 . CSARFRGPDQPQHF
TRBJ2-7 TRBV18 . CASSYGTDSYEQYF
TRBJ1-2 TRBV24-1 TRBD1 CATSERDSNYGYTF
TRBJ1-1 TRBV25-1 . CASLDPGTEAFF
TRBJ1-4 TRBV6-5 . CASSYFGLGNEKLFF
TRBJ1-1 TRBV10-3 TRBD1 CATWDRGMNTEAFF
TRBJ2-1 TRBV4-2 TRBD2 CASSQATSGRVREQFF
TRBJ2-3 TRBV6-2/TRBV6-3 TRBD2 CASSYSTSGSITDTQYF
TRBJ2-2 TRBV12-3/TRBV12-4 TRBD1 CASRPFGWTGGGLNTGELFF
TRBJ1-1 TRBV5-1 . CASSLVQGRMNTEAFF
TRBJ1-1 TRBV7-9 . CASSLLTSRNTEAFF
TRBJ2-6 TRBV3-1 . CASSLQGVAGANVLTF
TRBJ2-1 TRBV6-5 . CASSYRSFHEQFF
TRBJ2-1 TRBV25-1 . CASSELDHNEQFF
TRBJ2-3 TRBV7-3 TRBD2 CASSSQPGTSGSTDTQYF
TRBJ2-5 TRBV24-1 . CATSDPRVVETQYF
TRBJ2-4 TRBV6-1 . CATLDGLQNIQYF
TRBJ2-3 TRBV11-2 . CASSPLLITDTQYF
TRBJ1-4 TRBV12-3/TRBV12-4 . CASSWGGAGTNEKLFF
TRBJ1-4 TRBV28 . CASRQGMNEKLFF
TRBJ1-1 TRBV5-6 . CASSLAGWLAAFF
TRBJ1-1 TRBV29-1 . CSVGGEGDTEAFF
TRBJ2-3 TRBV2 . CASSEAGSPTGEYF
TRBJ2-1 TRBV6-2/TRBV6-3 . CASSYPGQPYNEQFF
TRBJ2-1 TRBV24-1 TRBD1 CAPGTGTAAYNEQFF
TRBJ2-7 TRBV2 TRBD2 CASSSGTSGSSYEQYF
TRBJ2-7 TRBV5-5 . CASSLAWSGKTYEQYF
TRBJ2-1 TRBV27 TRBD2 CASSYSGLAVGEQFF
TRBJ2-7 TRBV15 . CATSTRTGPPYEQYF
TRBJ2-3 TRBV5-1 TRBD2 CASRRLAGGSIDTQYF
TRBJ2-5 TRBV15 . CATSRDVASQYF
TRBJ2-3 TRBV12-3/TRBV12-4 . CASTGALGTDTQYF
TRBJ1-5 TRBV18 . CASSRGTDQPQHF
TRBJ2-7 TRBV12-3/TRBV12-4 TRBD2 CASGGREFEQYF
TRBJ2-3 TRBV20-1 . CSASTGTGWTDTQYF
TRBJ2-7 TRBV3-1 . CASSQGSGLKDEQYF
TRBJ2-7 TRBV6-1 . CASSLTGFGSYEQYF